This T cell receptor beta chain appears in the sequencing data of a study of glioma-infiltrating T cells after dendritic cell vaccination. Whole-study context: Dendritic cell vaccination trial patients had either newly diagnosed or recurrent glioblastoma.

No glioblastoma patient carried an isocitrate dehydrogenase mutation. This clone has a handful of counts. The germline V gene has CDR1 MNHEY and CDR2 SVGAGI. Trimming cost V 0 bases and J 9 bases, with 15 bases left between them. The CDR3 spans 15 residues. Using immunoSEQ multiplex PCR, the repertoire was profiled, and TCRdb retains in-frame clones only, with some absent. The table lists 80,000 to 100,000 clones, over 60% of them singletons, with 5.5% to 7% in the top ten. The receptor was derived from a human donor with glioblastoma. The source was blood, collected before dendritic cell vaccination. The V gene is TRBV6-5, the J gene TRBJ2-4; unclear D gene. The CDR3 protein is CASSYSGTGIGIQYF. Written as DNA, the CDR3 is TGTGCCAGCAGTTACTCCGGTACGGGTATCGGCATTCAGTACTTC.